What follows is one T cell receptor beta chain and its context. The antigen remains unidentified. Each sample yielded at least 5.5 micrograms of PBMC total RNA. Trimming pared 9 bases from V and 0 bases from J, leaving 9 bases between. In germline, CDR1 is MGHDK, CDR2 SYGVNS. The CDR3 sequence is 13 residues long. This entry belongs to a study of blood T cells in healthy people across ages. General study points: Researchers deemed the diversity estimates from one million T cells underestimates.

Through a sample-barcoded 5' primer and a J-beta primer mix, a second PCR was run for about 7 to 12 cycles. TCRdb itself ran the 5' RACE reads through MiXCR, one entry per CDR3 protein. The table includes hundreds of thousands of distinct CDR3 sequences, 58% detected once. The chain has TRBV25-1 and TRBJ2-1; D not certain. The material sequenced was blood. The receptor was isolated from a man between 25 and 39 years old in good health. CDR3 bases: TGTGCCAGTCTTGAGAGCTCCTACAATGAGCAGTTCTTC. Its protein is CASLESSYNEQFF.